Listed below are T cell receptor beta chains from one sample, sequenced in a study of blood T cell repertoires in COVID-19. Profiling relied on immunoSEQ multiplex PCR, and the TCRdb table lists in-frame clones only, not all of them. The table lists approximately 97,000 clones, about nine tenths of them singletons. The sequencing input was peripheral blood. All receptors come from a man aged 18 to 30 with acute or convalescent COVID-19. CDR3s leave out the opening cysteine and the closing phenylalanine or tryptophan.

CDR3 length	J gene	V gene	CDR3 protein
14	TRBJ1-2	TRBV28	ASRLPSGESGYGYT
14	TRBJ2-4	TRBV25-1	ASTEGGQADKNIQY
15	TRBJ1-1	TRBV4-1	ASSQTNPGQGSTEAF
14	TRBJ1-1	TRBV7-9	ASSGVQGRGYDEAF
14	TRBJ1-5	TRBV21-1	ASSKRQGACNQPQH
11	TRBJ1-1	TRBV30	AWNRDMNTEAF
13	TRBJ1-2	TRBV6-1	ASSEYRDRAPGYT
12	TRBJ1-2	TRBV6-6	ASRSGIANYGYT
14	TRBJ2-1	TRBV10-3	AISGSDGSSYNEQF
14	TRBJ2-5	TRBV5-6	ASSAQMTGWEETQY
15	TRBJ2-5	TRBV5-5	ASTPGDRGVVQETQY
13	TRBJ1-6	TRBV2	ASSLDRVNNSPLH
12	TRBJ2-7	TRBV4-1	ASSQPFEAYEQY
13	TRBJ1-1	TRBV19	ASSIDRGRNTEAF
13	TRBJ1-2	TRBV7-2	ASSLESQENYGYT
13	TRBJ1-4	TRBV11-2	ASSLEGSREEKLF
13	TRBJ2-5	TRBV18	ASSPQRGGTETQY
15	TRBJ2-2	TRBV5-1	ASSFPQGGRNTGELF
14	TRBJ2-5	TRBV5-1	ASREQPGTSQETQY
12	TRBJ2-7	TRBV3-1/TRBV3-2	ASSPGTGYYEQY
16	TRBJ2-1	TRBV4-1	ASSQDWERLSSYNEQF
14	TRBJ2-7	TRBV6-6	ASSRPGTGLSYEQY
11	TRBJ2-7	TRBV29-1	SAGQGASYEQY
12	TRBJ2-1	TRBV7-9	ASSPDRAYNEQF
13	TRBJ1-2	TRBV18	ASSSDRGPGYGYT
10	TRBJ2-7	TRBV2	ASSLQGYEQY